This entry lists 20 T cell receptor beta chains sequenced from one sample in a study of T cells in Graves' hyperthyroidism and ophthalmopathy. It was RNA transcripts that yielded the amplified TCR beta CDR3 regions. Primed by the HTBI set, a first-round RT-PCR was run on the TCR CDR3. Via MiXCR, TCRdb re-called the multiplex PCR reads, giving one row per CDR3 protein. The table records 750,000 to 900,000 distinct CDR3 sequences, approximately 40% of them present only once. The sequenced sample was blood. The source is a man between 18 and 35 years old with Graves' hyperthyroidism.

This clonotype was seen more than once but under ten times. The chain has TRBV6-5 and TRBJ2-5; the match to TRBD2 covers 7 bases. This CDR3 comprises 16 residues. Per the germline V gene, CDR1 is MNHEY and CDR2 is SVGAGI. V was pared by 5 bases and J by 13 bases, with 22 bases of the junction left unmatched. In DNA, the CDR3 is TGTGCCAGCAGTACCGGACTAGGAATCCCCTCCCGGGATTGGTACTTC. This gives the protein CASSTGLGIPSRDWYF.

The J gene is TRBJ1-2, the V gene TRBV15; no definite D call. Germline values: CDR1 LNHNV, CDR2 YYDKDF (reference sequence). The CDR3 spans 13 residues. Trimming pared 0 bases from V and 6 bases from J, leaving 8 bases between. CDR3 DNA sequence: TGTGCCACCAGCAGAGATGGGGTTAATGGCTACACCTTC. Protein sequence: CATSRDGVNGYTF.

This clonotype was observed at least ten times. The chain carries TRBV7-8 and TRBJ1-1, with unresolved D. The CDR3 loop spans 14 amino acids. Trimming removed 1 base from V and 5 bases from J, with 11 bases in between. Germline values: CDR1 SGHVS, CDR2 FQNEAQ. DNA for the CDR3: TGTGCCAGCAGCTTAGAGGTTGCTGGTACTGAAGCTTTCTTT. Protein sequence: CASSLEVAGTEAFF.

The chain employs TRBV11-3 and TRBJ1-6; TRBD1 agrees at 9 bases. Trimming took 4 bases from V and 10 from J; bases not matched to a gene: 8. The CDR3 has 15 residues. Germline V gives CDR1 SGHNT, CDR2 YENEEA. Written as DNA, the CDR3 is TGTGCCAGCAGCTCCGGGACAGGGATCGGCTCACCCCTCCACTTT. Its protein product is CASSSGTGIGSPLHF.

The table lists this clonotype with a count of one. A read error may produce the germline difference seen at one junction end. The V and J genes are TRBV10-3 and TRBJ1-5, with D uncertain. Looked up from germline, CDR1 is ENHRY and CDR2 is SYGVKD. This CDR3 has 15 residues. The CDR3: CASSVNSYSNQPQHF. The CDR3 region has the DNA TGTGCCAGCAGTGTAAACAGCTATAGCAATCAGCCCCAGCATTTT.

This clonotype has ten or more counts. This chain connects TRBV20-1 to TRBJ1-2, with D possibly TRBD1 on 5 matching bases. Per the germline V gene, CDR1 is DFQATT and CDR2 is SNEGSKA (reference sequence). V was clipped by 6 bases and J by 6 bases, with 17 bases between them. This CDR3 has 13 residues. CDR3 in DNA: TGCAGTGCCGGGGGTGGGATAGACCATGGCTACACCTTC. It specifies CSAGGGIDHGYTF.

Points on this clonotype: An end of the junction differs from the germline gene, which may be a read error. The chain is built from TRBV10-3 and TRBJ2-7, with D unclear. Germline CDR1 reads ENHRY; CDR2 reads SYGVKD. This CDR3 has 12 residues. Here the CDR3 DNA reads TGTGCCAGCAGTTACGGTTTGGGGGAGCAGTACTTC. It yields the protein CASSYGLGEQYF.

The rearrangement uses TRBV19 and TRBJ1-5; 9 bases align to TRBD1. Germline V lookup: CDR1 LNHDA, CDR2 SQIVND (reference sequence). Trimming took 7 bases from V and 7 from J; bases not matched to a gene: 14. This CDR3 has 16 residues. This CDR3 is CASTDGGQGRDQPQHF. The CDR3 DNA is TGTGCCAGTACCGACGGGGGACAGGGAAGAGACCAGCCCCAGCATTTT.

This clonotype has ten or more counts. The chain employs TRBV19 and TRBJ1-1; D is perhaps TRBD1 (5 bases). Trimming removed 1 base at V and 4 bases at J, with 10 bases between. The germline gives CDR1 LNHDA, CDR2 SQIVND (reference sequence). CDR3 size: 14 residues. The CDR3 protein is CASSIARRGTEAFF. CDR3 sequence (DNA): TGTGCCAGTAGTATAGCTAGGAGGGGCACTGAAGCTTTCTTT. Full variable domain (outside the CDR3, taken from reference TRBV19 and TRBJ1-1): DGGITQSPKYLFRKEGQNVTLSCEQNLNHDAMYWYRQDPGQGLRLIYYSQIVNDFQKGDIAEGYSVSREKKESFPLTVTSAQKNPTAFYLCASSIARRGTEAFFGQGTRLTVV.

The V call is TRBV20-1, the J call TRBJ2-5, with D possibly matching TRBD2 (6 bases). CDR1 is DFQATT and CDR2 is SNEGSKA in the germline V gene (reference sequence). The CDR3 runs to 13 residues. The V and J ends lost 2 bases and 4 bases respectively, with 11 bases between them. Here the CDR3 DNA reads TGCAGTGCTAGAAAGGCAGCGGGAGAGACCCAGTACTTC. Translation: CSARKAAGETQYF.

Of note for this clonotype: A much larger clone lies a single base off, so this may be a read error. Here the CDR3 reads CATSTGPPFVANVLTF. The CDR3 DNA follows: TGTGCCACCAGCACGGGCCCGCCTTTTGTGGCCAACGTCCTGACTTTC. The chain carries TRBV15 and TRBJ2-6; no reliable D call. Germline V gene data show CDR1 as LNHNV and CDR2 as YYDKDF (reference sequence). This CDR3 spans 16 amino acids. V dropped 4 bases and J dropped 6 bases, with 16 bases sitting between them.

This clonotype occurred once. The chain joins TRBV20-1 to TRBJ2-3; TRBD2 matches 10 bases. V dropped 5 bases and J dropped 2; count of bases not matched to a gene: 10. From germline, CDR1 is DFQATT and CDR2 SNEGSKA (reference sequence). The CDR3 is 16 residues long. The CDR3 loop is CSAPPGLALDTDTQYF. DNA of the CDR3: TGCAGTGCTCCCCCGGGACTAGCGCTTGACACAGATACGCAGTATTTT.

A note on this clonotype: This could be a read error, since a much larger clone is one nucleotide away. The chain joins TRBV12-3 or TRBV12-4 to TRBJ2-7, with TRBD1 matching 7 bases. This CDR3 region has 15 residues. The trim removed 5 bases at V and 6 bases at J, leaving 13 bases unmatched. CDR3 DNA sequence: TGTGCCAGCAGTGAACTCGAGGGGGCGACCTGCGAGCAGTACTTC. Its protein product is CASSELEGATCEQYF.

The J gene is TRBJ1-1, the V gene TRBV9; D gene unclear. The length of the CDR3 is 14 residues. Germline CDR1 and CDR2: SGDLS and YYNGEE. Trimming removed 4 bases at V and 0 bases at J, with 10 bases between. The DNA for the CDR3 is TGTGCCAGCAGCCAAGCGGTCATGAACACTGAAGCTTTCTTT. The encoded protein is CASSQAVMNTEAFF.

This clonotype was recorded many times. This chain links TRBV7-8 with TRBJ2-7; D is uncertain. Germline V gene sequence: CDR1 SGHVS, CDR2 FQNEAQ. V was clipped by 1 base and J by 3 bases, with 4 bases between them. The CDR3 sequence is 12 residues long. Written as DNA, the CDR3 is TGTGCCAGCAGCTTAGATGTCTACGAGCAGTACTTC. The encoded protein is CASSLDVYEQYF.

CDR3 coding DNA: TGTGCCAGCAGTACCTACTCGCAGCGGGTCGAGCAGTACTTC. Its protein product is CASSTYSQRVEQYF. V is TRBV12-3 or TRBV12-4 and J is TRBJ2-7; TRBD2 might be the D (6 bases). V was pared by 5 bases and J by 6 bases, with 17 bases between. This CDR3 has 14 amino acids.

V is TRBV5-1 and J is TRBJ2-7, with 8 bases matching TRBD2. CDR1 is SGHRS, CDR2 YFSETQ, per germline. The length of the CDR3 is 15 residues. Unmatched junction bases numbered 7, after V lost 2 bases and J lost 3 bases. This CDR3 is CASSFTSGAVYEQYF. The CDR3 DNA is TGCGCCAGCAGCTTCACTAGCGGAGCGGTCTACGAGCAGTACTTC.

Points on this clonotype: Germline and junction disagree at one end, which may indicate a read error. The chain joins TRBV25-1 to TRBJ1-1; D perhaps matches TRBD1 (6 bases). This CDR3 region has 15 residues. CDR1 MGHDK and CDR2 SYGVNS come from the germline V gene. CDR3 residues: CACSAPPHRDTEAFF. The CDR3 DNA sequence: TGTGCCTGCAGTGCTCCCCCTCACAGGGACACTGAAGCTTTCTTT.

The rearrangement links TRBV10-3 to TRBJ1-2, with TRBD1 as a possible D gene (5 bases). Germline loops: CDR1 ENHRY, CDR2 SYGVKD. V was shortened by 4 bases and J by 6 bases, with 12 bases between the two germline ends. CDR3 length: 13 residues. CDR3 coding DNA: TGTGCCATCAGTGGACAGTCGGTAGATGGCTACACCTTC. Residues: CAISGQSVDGYTF.

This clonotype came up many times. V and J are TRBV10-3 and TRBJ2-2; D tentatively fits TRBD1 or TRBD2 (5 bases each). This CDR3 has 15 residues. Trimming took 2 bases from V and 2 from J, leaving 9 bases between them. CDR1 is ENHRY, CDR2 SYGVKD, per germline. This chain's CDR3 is CAISEGDRNTGELFF. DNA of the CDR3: TGTGCCATCAGTGAGGGGGACCGAAACACCGGGGAGCTGTTTTTT.